Presented here are 10 T cell receptor beta chains from one specimen sequenced in a study of beta chain features in type 1 diabetes. Which antigens these TCRs recognize remains unknown. The study reverse transcribed the entire isolated RNA, so it sequenced expressed TCRB transcripts. Assay: immunoSEQ multiplex PCR; the TCRdb copy retains only in-frame clones and omits some. The data contain over 650,000 clones, around 15% of them singletons. Findings and caveats of the study: Type 1 diabetes patients had TCRB CDR3s that were shorter (moderately but significantly so) in all four CD4+ subsets.

The sequenced material came from naive CD4+ T cells from blood. The receptors here all came from a man aged 18 to 35 with type 1 diabetes.

Only a few counts were recorded for this clone. The chain uses TRBV25-1 and TRBJ1-6, with TRBD1 as a possible D gene (5 bases). The CDR3 totals 13 residues. V lost 4 bases to trimming and J lost 8 bases, with 9 bases between them. CDR1 and CDR2 (germline): MGHDK, SYGVNS. This CDR3 is CASSGLQDSPLHF. In DNA, the CDR3 is TGTGCCAGCAGTGGGTTACAGGATTCACCCCTCCACTTT.

This clone was found a few times. The rearrangement joins TRBV30 to TRBJ2-7; the match to TRBD2 covers 8 bases. Unmatched junction bases numbered 3, after V lost 2 bases and J lost 3 bases. Germline CDR1 and CDR2: GTSNPN and SVGIG (reference sequence). The CDR3 has 13 residues. The CDR3 sequence: CAWSISGVYEQYF. The CDR3, as DNA: TGTGCCTGGAGTATTAGCGGGGTCTACGAGCAGTACTTC.

The J gene is TRBJ2-1, the V gene TRBV5-1, with TRBD2 identical over 10 bases. V was clipped by 0 bases and J by 8 bases; unmatched bases: 8. CDR1 and CDR2 from the germline V gene are SGHRS and YFSETQ. This CDR3 contains 16 residues. CDR3 sequence (DNA): TGCGCCAGCAGCTTGGAGACTAGCGGGCTTAGGGATGAGCAGTTCTTC. Protein: CASSLETSGLRDEQFF.

V and J are TRBV7-2 and TRBJ1-6, with D unclear. Trimming stripped 1 base from V and 8 bases from J, with 15 bases between. The CDR3 covers 16 residues. CDR1 SGHTA and CDR2 FQGNSA come from the germline V gene. The CDR3 bases are TGTGCCAGCAGCTTAGAATCGGCAGTCTCCTATTCACCCCTCCACTTT. Its protein is CASSLESAVSYSPLHF.

This chain joins TRBV7-9 and TRBJ2-3; 8 nucleotides match TRBD1. CDR3 length: 12 amino acids. Trimming cost V 9 bases and J 2 bases; bases outside gene matches: 1. The V gene's germline CDR1 is SEHNR and CDR2 FQNEAQ (reference sequence). As DNA, the CDR3 is TGTGCCAGTCAGGGGGCCACAGATACGCAGTATTTT. It specifies CASQGATDTQYF.

Comment on this clone: At the DNA level, this CDR3 is encoded by other sequences in the same sample as well. The chain joins TRBV5-1 to TRBJ1-2, with D possibly being TRBD1 (5 bases). The germline CDR1 and CDR2 sequences are SGHRS and YFSETQ. V was clipped by 0 bases and J by 2 bases, with 5 bases between them. The length of the CDR3 is 13 residues. CDR3 sequence reads: CASSLEGNYGYTF. Here the CDR3 DNA reads TGCGCCAGCAGCTTGGAGGGGAACTATGGCTACACCTTC.

This clone appeared a few times. The chain couples TRBV28 to TRBJ1-6; D gene uncertain. V was shortened by 5 bases and J by 9 bases, with 14 bases between the two germline ends. CDR3 size: 14 residues. The V gene's germline CDR1 is MDHEN and CDR2 SYDVKM. The DNA for the CDR3 is TGTGCCAGCAGTCGTCCGAACTGGGGTTCACCCCTCCACTTT. This gives the protein CASSRPNWGSPLHF.

CDR3 DNA sequence: TGTGCCAGCAGCCCAGGCGGACTAGCGGGAGGGTTGCCAGATACGCAGTATTTT. Translated: CASSPGGLAGGLPDTQYF. V gene TRBV5-4 combines with J gene TRBJ2-3; 15 positions match TRBD2. Trimming at V came to 4 bases and at J to 4 bases, leaving 10 bases not matched to a gene. Germline V gives CDR1 SGHNT, CDR2 YYREEE (reference sequence). This CDR3 region has 18 residues.

The chain joins TRBV12-5 to TRBJ2-1; TRBD1 might be the D (5 bases). The V gene lost 5 bases and the J gene lost 8 bases, with 13 bases spanning the gap. CDR1 LGHNT and CDR2 FRNRAP come from the germline V gene. The CDR3 loop spans 13 amino acids. The CDR3, as DNA: TGTGCTAGTGGTCTCGAGGCCAGGGATGAGCAGTTCTTC. This gives the protein CASGLEARDEQFF.

This clone has more than one count but fewer than ten. The gene calls are TRBV27 and TRBJ1-1, with D possibly TRBD1 on 5 matching bases. Trimming cost V 7 bases and J 3 bases, with 15 bases left between them. CDR3 length: 14 residues. The germline gives CDR1 MNHEY, CDR2 SMNVEV (reference sequence). In DNA, the CDR3 is TGTGCCAGCACCCCAGGGAACCTCGACACTGAAGCTTTCTTT. Residues: CASTPGNLDTEAFF.